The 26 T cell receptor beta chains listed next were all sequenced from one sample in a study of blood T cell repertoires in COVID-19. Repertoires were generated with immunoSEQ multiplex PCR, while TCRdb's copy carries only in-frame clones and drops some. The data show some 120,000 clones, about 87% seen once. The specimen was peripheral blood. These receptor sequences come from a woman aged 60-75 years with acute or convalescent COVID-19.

CDR3 residues: CASSPGTGGYGYTF. The CDR3 bases are TGTGCCAGCAGCCCGGGGACAGGGGGCTATGGCTACACCTTC. The gene calls are TRBV7-9 and TRBJ1-2; TRBD1 agrees at 11 bases. The V gene's germline CDR1 is SEHNR and CDR2 FQNEAQ (reference sequence). CDR3 length equals 14 residues. The V gene end was trimmed by 5 bases and the J gene end by 4 bases; junction bases not matched to a gene: 3.

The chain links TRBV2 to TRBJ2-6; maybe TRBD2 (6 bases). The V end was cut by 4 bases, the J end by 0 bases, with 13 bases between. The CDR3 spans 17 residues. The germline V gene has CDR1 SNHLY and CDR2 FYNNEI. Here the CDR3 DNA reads TGTGCCAGCAGTGCTGAGGGAGGAGCCTCTGGGGCCAACGTCCTGACTTTC. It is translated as CASSAEGGASGANVLTF.

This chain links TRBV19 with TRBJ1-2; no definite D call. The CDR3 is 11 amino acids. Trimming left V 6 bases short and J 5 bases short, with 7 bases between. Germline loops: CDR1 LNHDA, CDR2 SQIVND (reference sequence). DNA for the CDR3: TGTGCCAGTAGCGGAGATTATGGCTACACCTTC. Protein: CASSGDYGYTF.

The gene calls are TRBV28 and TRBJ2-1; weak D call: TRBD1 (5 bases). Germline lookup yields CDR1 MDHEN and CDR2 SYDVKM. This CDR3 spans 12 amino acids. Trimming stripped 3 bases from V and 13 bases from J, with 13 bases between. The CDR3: CASSLTRGEQFF. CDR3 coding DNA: TGTGCCAGCAGTTTGACAAGGGGTGAACAGTTCTTC.

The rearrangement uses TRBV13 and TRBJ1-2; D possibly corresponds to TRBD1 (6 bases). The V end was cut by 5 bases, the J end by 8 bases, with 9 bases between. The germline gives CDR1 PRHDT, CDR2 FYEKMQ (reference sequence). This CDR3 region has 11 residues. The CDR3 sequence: CASSLRGGYTF. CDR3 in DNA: TGTGCCAGCAGCCTCAGGGGCGGCTACACCTTC.

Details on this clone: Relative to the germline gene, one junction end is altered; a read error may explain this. CDR3 sequence reads: CASSESTGNSEAFF. The CDR3 coding sequence is TGCGCCAGCAGTGAGTCGACAGGGAACTCTGAAGCTTTCTTT. The V and J genes are TRBV10-1 and TRBJ1-1; 7 positions match TRBD1. The CDR3 consists of 14 residues. Germline CDR1 WNHNN, CDR2 SYGVQD (reference sequence).

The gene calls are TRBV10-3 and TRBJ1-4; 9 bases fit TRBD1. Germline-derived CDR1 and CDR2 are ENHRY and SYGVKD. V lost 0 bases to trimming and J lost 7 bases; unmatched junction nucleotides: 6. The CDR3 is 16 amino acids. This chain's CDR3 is CAISESEAQGAEKLFF. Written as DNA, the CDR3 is TGTGCCATCAGTGAGTCAGAGGCACAGGGGGCTGAAAAACTGTTTTTT.

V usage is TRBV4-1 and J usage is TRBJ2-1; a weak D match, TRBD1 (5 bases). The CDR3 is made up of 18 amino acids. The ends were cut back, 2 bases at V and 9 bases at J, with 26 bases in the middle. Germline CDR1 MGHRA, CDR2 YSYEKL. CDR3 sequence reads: CASSQNAQANPKFSEQFF. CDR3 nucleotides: TGCGCCAGCAGCCAAAACGCACAGGCGAATCCCAAATTTAGTGAGCAGTTCTTC.

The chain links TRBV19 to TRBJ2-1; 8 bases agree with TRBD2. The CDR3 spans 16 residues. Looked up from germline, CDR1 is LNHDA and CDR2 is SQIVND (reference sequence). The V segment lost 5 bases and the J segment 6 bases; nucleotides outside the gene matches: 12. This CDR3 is CASSPLAGSRGNEQFF. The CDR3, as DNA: TGTGCCAGTAGTCCTTTAGCGGGATCAAGGGGCAATGAGCAGTTCTTC.

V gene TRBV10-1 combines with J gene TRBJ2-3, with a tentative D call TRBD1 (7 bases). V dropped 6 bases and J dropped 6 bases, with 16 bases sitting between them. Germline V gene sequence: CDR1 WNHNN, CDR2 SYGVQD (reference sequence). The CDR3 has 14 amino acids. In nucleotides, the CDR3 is TGCGCCAGCAGCACGGGGGACAGTATTGATACGCAGTATTTT. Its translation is CASSTGDSIDTQYF.

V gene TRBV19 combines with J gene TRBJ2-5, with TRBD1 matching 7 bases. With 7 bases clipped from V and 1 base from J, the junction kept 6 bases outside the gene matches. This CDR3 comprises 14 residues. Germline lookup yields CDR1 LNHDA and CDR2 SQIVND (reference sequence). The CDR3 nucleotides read TGTGCCAGTAACCAGGGACAGTCCCAAGAGACCCAGTACTTC. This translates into CASNQGQSQETQYF.

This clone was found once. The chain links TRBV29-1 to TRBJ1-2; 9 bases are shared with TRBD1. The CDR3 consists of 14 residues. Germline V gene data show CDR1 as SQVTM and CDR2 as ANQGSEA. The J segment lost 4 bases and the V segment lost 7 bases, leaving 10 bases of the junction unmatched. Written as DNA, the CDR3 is TGCAGCGCGGCCCCGGGACAGGGTATCTATGGCTACACCTTC. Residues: CSAAPGQGIYGYTF.

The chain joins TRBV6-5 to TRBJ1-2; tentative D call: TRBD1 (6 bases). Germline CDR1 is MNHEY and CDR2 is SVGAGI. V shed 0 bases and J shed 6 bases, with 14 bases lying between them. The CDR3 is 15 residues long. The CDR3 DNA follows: TGTGCCAGCAGTTACTCGTCGGGACGACAGGATGGCTACACCTTC. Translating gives CASSYSSGRQDGYTF.

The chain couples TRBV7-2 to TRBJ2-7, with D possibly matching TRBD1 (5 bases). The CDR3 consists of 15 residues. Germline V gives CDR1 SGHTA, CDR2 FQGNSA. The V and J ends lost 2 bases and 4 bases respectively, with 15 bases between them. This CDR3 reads CASSLRHQGPYEQYF. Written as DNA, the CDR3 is TGTGCCAGCAGCTTAAGGCATCAGGGCCCTTACGAGCAGTACTTC.

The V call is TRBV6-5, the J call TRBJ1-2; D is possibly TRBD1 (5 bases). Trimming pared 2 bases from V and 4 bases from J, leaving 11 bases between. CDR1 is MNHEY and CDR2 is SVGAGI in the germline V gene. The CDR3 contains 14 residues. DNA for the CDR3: TGTGCCAGCAGTTACGCCAGGGAATTCTATGGCTACACCTTC. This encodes CASSYAREFYGYTF.

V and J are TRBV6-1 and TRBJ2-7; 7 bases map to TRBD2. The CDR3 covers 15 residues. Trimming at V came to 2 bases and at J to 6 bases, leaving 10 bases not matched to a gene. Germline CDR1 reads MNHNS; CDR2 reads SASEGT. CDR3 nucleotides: TGTGCCAGCAGTGAAAAGGCGGGAGCTAGCTCCGAGCAGTACTTC. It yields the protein CASSEKAGASSEQYF.

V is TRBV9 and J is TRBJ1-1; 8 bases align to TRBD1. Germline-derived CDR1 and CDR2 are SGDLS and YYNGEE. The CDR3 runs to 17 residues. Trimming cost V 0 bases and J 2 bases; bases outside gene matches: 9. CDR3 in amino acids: CASSVDPSGGINTEAFF. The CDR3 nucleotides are TGTGCCAGCAGCGTAGATCCGTCAGGGGGCATAAACACTGAAGCTTTCTTT.

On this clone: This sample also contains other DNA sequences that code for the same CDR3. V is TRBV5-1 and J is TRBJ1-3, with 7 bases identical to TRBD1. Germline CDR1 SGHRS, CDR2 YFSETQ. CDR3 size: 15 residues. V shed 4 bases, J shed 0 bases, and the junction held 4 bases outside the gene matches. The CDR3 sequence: CASSLGTASGNTIYF. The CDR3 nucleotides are TGCGCCAGCAGCCTTGGGACAGCCTCTGGAAACACCATATATTTT.

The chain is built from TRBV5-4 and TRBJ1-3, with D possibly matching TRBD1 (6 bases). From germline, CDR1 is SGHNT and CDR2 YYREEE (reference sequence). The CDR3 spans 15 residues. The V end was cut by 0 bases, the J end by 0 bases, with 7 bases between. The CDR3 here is CASSLDRASGNTIYF. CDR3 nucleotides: TGTGCCAGCAGCTTGGACAGGGCCTCTGGAAACACCATATATTTT.

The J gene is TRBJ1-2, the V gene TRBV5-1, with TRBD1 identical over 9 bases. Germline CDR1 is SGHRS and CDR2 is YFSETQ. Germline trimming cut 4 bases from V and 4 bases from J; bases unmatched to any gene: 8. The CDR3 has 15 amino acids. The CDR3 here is CASSKDRGGGYGYTF. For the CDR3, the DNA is TGCGCCAGCAGCAAGGACAGGGGAGGAGGCTATGGCTACACCTTC. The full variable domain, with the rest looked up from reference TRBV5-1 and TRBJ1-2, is KAGVTQTPRYLIKTRGQQVTLSCSPISGHRSVSWYQQTPGQGLQFLFEYFSETQRNKGNFPGRFSGRQFSNSRSEMNVSTLELGDSALYLCASSKDRGGGYGYTFGSGTRLTVV.

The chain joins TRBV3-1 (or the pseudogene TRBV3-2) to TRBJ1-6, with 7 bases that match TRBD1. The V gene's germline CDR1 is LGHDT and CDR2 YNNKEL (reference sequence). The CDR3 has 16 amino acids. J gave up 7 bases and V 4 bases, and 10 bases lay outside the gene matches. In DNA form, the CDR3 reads TGTGCCAGCAGCCCGACAGGGACGAACCTAAATTCACCCCTCCACTTT. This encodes CASSPTGTNLNSPLHF.

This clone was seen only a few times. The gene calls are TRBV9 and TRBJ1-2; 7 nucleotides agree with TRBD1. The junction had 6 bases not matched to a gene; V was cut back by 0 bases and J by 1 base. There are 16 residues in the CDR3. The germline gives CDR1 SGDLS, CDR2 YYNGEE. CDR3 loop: CASSVVPTGVNYGYTF. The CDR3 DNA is TGTGCCAGCAGCGTAGTCCCTACAGGGGTTAACTATGGCTACACCTTC.

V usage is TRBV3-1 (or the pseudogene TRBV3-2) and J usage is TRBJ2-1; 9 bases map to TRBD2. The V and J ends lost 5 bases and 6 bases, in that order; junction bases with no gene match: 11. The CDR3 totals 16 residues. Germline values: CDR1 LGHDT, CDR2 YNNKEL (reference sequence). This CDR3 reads CASSYERSGRPNEQFF. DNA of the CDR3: TGTGCCAGCAGCTACGAAAGAAGCGGGAGGCCCAATGAGCAGTTCTTC.

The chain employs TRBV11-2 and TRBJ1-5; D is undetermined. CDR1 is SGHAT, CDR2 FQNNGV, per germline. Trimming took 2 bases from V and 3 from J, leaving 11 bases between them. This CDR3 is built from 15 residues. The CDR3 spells CASSLSAGYNQPQHF. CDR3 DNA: TGTGCCAGCAGCTTATCGGCAGGCTACAATCAGCCCCAGCATTTT.

CDR3 DNA: TGTGCCAGCAGCCAAGAGGGGCCTCTAGAGACCCAGTACTTC. Protein sequence: CASSQEGPLETQYF. The V and J genes are TRBV3-1 (or the pseudogene TRBV3-2) and TRBJ2-5; tentatively, D is TRBD1 (5 bases). The germline V and J ends were trimmed by 0 bases and 4 bases, with 9 bases remaining between them. The CDR3 is 14 residues long. The germline gives CDR1 LGHDT, CDR2 YNNKEL (reference sequence).

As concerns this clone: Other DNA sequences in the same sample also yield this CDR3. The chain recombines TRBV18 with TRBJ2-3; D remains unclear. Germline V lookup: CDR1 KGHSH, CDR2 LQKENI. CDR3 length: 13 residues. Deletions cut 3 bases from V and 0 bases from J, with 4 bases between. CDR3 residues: CASSPPSTDTQYF. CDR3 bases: TGTGCCAGCTCACCCCCTAGCACAGATACGCAGTATTTT.